These 23 T cell receptor beta chains share one sample of origin, sequenced in a study of cytomegalovirus exposure and HLA in healthy donors. A multiplex PCR was run with 60 Vbeta primers and 13 Jbeta primers. The repertoire was sequenced with immunoSEQ multiplex PCR; TCRdb's copy has only in-frame clones and lacks some. The sample includes roughly 120,000 clones, about 61% seen only once; the top ten take roughly 8.3%. Input material: PBMCs. These receptors all stem from a young man in good health and CMV-seropositive.

V usage is TRBV6-5 and J usage is TRBJ2-7; D might be TRBD1 (6 bases). V was pared by 0 bases and J by 0 bases, with 12 bases between. CDR3 length equals 16 residues. CDR1 is MNHEY and CDR2 is SVGAGI in the germline V gene. The CDR3 DNA sequence: TGTGCCAGCAGTTACTCGGCCACAGGGATCTCCTACGAGCAGTACTTC. This sequence encodes CASSYSATGISYEQYF.

This clone was seen just once. This chain joins TRBV7-9 and TRBJ2-7; TRBD1 agrees at 7 bases. The CDR3 extends over 14 amino acids. CDR1 is SEHNR and CDR2 is FQNEAQ in the germline V gene (reference sequence). Trimming cost V 5 bases and J 4 bases; bases outside gene matches: 8. The CDR3 bases are TGTGCCAGCAGCCCCTGGACAGGACCTTACGAGCAGTACTTC. Protein product: CASSPWTGPYEQYF.

This rearrangement joins TRBV5-1 to TRBJ1-1, with D possibly TRBD1 on 6 matching bases. Germline values: CDR1 SGHRS, CDR2 YFSETQ. V dropped 4 bases and J dropped 5 bases, with 9 bases sitting between them. The CDR3 consists of 12 residues. This CDR3 is CASSPQGTEAFF. Here the CDR3 DNA reads TGCGCCAGCAGCCCGCAGGGGACTGAAGCTTTCTTT.

The V call is TRBV7-2, the J call TRBJ1-2; D might be TRBD1 (5 bases). Trimming shortened V by 2 bases and J by 0 bases, and 10 bases separated the two germline ends. The CDR3 sequence is 15 residues long. Germline loops: CDR1 SGHTA, CDR2 FQGNSA. CDR3 sequence: CASSLISGANYGYTF. The CDR3 DNA reads TGTGCCAGCAGCTTAATTTCGGGGGCTAACTATGGCTACACCTTC.

The CDR3 coding sequence is TGTGCCAGCAGTAGAGGCGGGAGCGACACTGAAGCTTTCTTT. This translates into CASSRGGSDTEAFF. The chain has TRBV6-5 and TRBJ1-1; no clear D gene. Germline CDR1 MNHEY, CDR2 SVGAGI. Trimming cost V 5 bases and J 3 bases, with 13 bases left between them. This CDR3 region has 14 residues.

Note on this clone: The junction shows a germline mismatch at one end, possibly a read error. Different DNA sequences within this sample yield the same CDR3. This chain links TRBV7-3 with TRBJ1-1; D is perhaps TRBD1 (5 bases). CDR3 length: 15 residues. Germline values: CDR1 SGHTA, CDR2 FQGTGA. The DNA of the CDR3 is TGTGCCAGCAGCTTAGGGGGACTCAGGAACACTGAAGCCTTCTTT. Encoded protein: CASSLGGLRNTEAFF.

The chain recombines TRBV6-1 with TRBJ2-2; 10 positions match TRBD1. This CDR3 comprises 16 residues. Trimming removed 4 bases from V and 3 bases from J; junction bases left unmatched: 5. CDR1 is MNHNS, CDR2 SASEGT, per germline. The CDR3 loop is CASSGTGTGDTGELFF. The DNA for the CDR3 is TGTGCCAGCAGTGGGACCGGGACAGGGGACACCGGGGAGCTGTTTTTT.

The V and J genes are TRBV20-1 and TRBJ2-1, with D uncertain. CDR3 size: 10 residues. Trimming left V 7 bases short and J 8 bases short, with 9 bases between. Germline-derived CDR1 and CDR2 are DFQATT and SNEGSKA (reference sequence). CDR3 residues: CSVNSHEQFF. CDR3 DNA: TGCAGTGTTAATTCTCATGAGCAGTTCTTC.

J is TRBJ2-5 and V is TRBV11-3, with 7 bases identical to TRBD1. The trim removed 4 bases at V and 7 bases at J, leaving 6 bases unmatched. From germline, CDR1 is SGHNT and CDR2 YENEEA. This CDR3 has 13 residues. The CDR3 sequence: CASSSGRTGTQYF. Written as DNA, the CDR3 is TGTGCCAGCAGCTCAGGACGGACAGGGACCCAGTACTTC.

The chain has TRBV18 and TRBJ2-1; the match to TRBD2 covers 10 bases. Germline V gives CDR1 KGHSH, CDR2 LQKENI. V lost 6 bases and J lost 7; bases outside the gene matches: 9. CDR3 length: 15 residues. Here the CDR3 DNA reads TGTGCCAGCTCGCCTCCCCTAGCGGGGGATAATGAGCAGTTCTTC. It translates to CASSPPLAGDNEQFF.

V usage is TRBV7-3 and J usage is TRBJ2-1; unclear D gene. The length of the CDR3 is 13 residues. Trimming cost V 1 base and J 2 bases, with 3 bases left between them. Per the germline V gene, CDR1 is SGHTA and CDR2 is FQGTGA. CDR3: CASSLRPYNEQFF. CDR3 DNA sequence: TGTGCCAGCAGCTTAAGGCCCTACAATGAGCAGTTCTTC.

This clone showed up just once. The chain carries TRBV27 and TRBJ2-5; TRBD2 is a possible D gene (6 bases). Deletions cut 5 bases from V and 8 bases from J, with 15 bases between. Germline lookup yields CDR1 MNHEY and CDR2 SMNVEV (reference sequence). This CDR3 region has 13 residues. The DNA for the CDR3 is TGTGCCAGCAGTGGCGGCAGGGAGGCTACCCAGTACTTC. It yields the protein CASSGGREATQYF.

The rearrangement joins TRBV2 to TRBJ2-3; TRBD2 matches at 7 bases. This CDR3 is 13 amino acids long. J lost 5 bases, V lost 8 bases, and 7 bases had no gene match. Germline values: CDR1 SNHLY, CDR2 FYNNEI. CDR3: CASATGGIDTQYF. The CDR3 region has the DNA TGTGCCAGCGCTACGGGGGGAATAGATACGCAGTATTTT.

The chain uses TRBV5-3 and TRBJ1-6; the D is unclear. TRBV5-3 is given ORF status, its function remaining uncertain. V was trimmed by 0 bases and J by 7 bases, leaving 8 bases between them. The CDR3 sequence is 14 residues long. The CDR3 sequence: CARSLVAKNSPLHF. The CDR3 nucleotides are TGTGCCAGAAGCTTGGTAGCTAAGAATTCACCCCTCCACTTT.

The sample holds a few counts of this clone. The chain has TRBV5-6 and TRBJ2-5; no definite D call. V lost 0 bases to trimming and J lost 4 bases, with 4 bases between them. The CDR3 covers 12 residues. Germline-derived CDR1 and CDR2 are SGHDT and YYEEEE. The CDR3 loop reads CASSLGLETQYF. CDR3 nucleotides: TGTGCCAGCAGCTTGGGACTAGAGACCCAGTACTTC.

The chain couples TRBV7-9 to TRBJ1-5, with unresolved D. V lost 1 base and J lost 1, with 14 bases in between. This CDR3 has 17 amino acids. CDR1 SEHNR and CDR2 FQNEAQ come from the germline V gene (reference sequence). As DNA, the CDR3 is TGTGCCAGCAGCTTAGTTGGGGAAGAGGGCAGCAATCAGCCCCAGCATTTT. It codes for CASSLVGEEGSNQPQHF. The full variable domain, completed using reference TRBV7-9 and TRBJ1-5, is DTGVSQNPRHKITKRGQNVTFRCDPISEHNRLYWYRQTLGQGPEFLTYFQNEAQLEKSRLLSDRFSAERPKGSFSTLEIQRTEQGDSAMYLCASSLVGEEGSNQPQHFGDGTRLSIL.

The count of this clone is one. The rearrangement joins TRBV11-1 to TRBJ1-3; 9 bases are shared with TRBD1. The CDR3 totals 17 residues. The V and J ends lost 4 bases and 1 base, in that order; junction bases with no gene match: 8. Germline lookup yields CDR1 SGHAT and CDR2 FQDESV (reference sequence). For the CDR3, the DNA is TGTGCCAGCAGCTCCTACAGGGACAGGGCGTCTGGAAACACCATATATTTT. Protein product: CASSSYRDRASGNTIYF.

This chain connects TRBV4-1 to TRBJ2-1, with TRBD2 identical over 11 bases. The CDR3 has 15 residues. Unmatched junction bases numbered 4, after V lost 1 base and J lost 8 bases. CDR1 is MGHRA and CDR2 is YSYEKL in the germline V gene. CDR3 in amino acids: CASSQVSGGAYEQFF. The CDR3 DNA is TGCGCCAGCAGCCAAGTTAGCGGGGGGGCCTATGAGCAGTTCTTC.

This clone appeared a few times. The chain joins TRBV2 to TRBJ2-1; D gene unclear. Germline V gene data show CDR1 as SNHLY and CDR2 as FYNNEI. The CDR3 covers 14 residues. V was pared by 6 bases and J by 7 bases, with 16 bases between. The CDR3 bases are TGTGCCAGCAGCCCCAACTACGCCGTGAATGAGCAGTTCTTC. As protein: CASSPNYAVNEQFF.

This clone has only one observation. V usage is TRBV11-3 and J usage is TRBJ2-1; perhaps TRBD2 as D (5 bases). The germline V gene has CDR1 SGHNT and CDR2 YENEEA. CDR3 length equals 12 residues. Trimming pared 5 bases from V and 4 bases from J, leaving 6 bases between. CDR3 coding DNA: TGTGCCAGCAGCCGAGGGTACAATGAGCAGTTCTTC. This gives the protein CASSRGYNEQFF.

This clone was seen more than once but under ten times. The V call is TRBV28, the J call TRBJ1-2, with D unresolved. Trimming cost V 1 base and J 2 bases, with 11 bases left between them. There are 15 residues in the CDR3. CDR1 MDHEN and CDR2 SYDVKM come from the germline V gene. The CDR3 protein is CASSLLLQSNYGYTF. Written as DNA, the CDR3 is TGTGCCAGCAGTTTATTACTGCAATCGAACTATGGCTACACCTTC.

The chain is built from TRBV25-1 and TRBJ1-2; no reliable D call. Germline lookup yields CDR1 MGHDK and CDR2 SYGVNS. Trimming removed 0 bases at V and 7 bases at J, with 9 bases between. The CDR3 spans 13 residues. The CDR3 reads CASSEYVGVGYTF. CDR3 bases: TGTGCCAGCAGTGAATACGTCGGGGTTGGCTACACCTTC.

The chain carries TRBV5-1 and TRBJ2-1; 9 bases map to TRBD1. Germline loops: CDR1 SGHRS, CDR2 YFSETQ. CDR3 length: 16 amino acids. Germline trimming cut 0 bases from V and 3 bases from J; bases unmatched to any gene: 4. The CDR3 DNA is TGCGCCAGCAGCTTGGCCAGGGGACAGGGCTACAATGAGCAGTTCTTC. Its protein is CASSLARGQGYNEQFF. Filled out from reference TRBV5-1 and TRBJ2-1, the complete variable domain reads KAGVTQTPRYLIKTRGQQVTLSCSPISGHRSVSWYQQTPGQGLQFLFEYFSETQRNKGNFPGRFSGRQFSNSRSEMNVSTLELGDSALYLCASSLARGQGYNEQFFGPGTRLTVL.